A single T cell receptor beta chain is shown here with its context. The record originates from a study of blood T cell repertoires in COVID-19. Participant age was 18 to 89 years, and participants resided in 25 or so US areas. Original processing notes: It was from reference gene primer amplification that nucleated cell counts were estimated. Repertoires were generated with immunoSEQ multiplex PCR, while TCRdb's copy carries only in-frame clones and drops some. V, J and clone size reflect that table, while D and trimming were determined from the DNA. Here the sample spans roughly 430,000 clones, over 75% being singletons. The sequenced sample was PBMCs or T cells enriched from blood (not recorded which). The sequence was obtained from a woman younger than 30 who had been exposed to COVID-19.

CDR3 sequence (DNA): TGCGCCAGCAGCCAAGAGCAGGGGGCCTACTATGGCTACACCTTC. This encodes CASSQEQGAYYGYTF. The genes are TRBV4-1 and TRBJ1-2, with 8 nucleotides matching TRBD1. The germline V gene has CDR1 MGHRA and CDR2 YSYEKL. Trimming removed 0 bases from V and 3 bases from J; junction bases left unmatched: 3. This CDR3 spans 15 amino acids.